The clone carrying this T cell receptor beta chain appeared once. These data come from a study of blood T cell repertoires in COVID-19. Profiled with immunoSEQ multiplex PCR; TCRdb holds only in-frame clones, not every one. This table holds around 62,000 clones, almost 85% found once. This TCR was recovered from a man aged 50 to 60 with active COVID-19. The specimen sequenced was peripheral blood.

The CDR3 loop reads CASSLRDTDTQYF. The CDR3 DNA reads TGTGCCAGCAGCTTACGGGACACAGATACGCAGTATTTT. The chain has TRBV7-7 and TRBJ2-3; D is possibly TRBD2 (5 bases). The CDR3 runs to 13 residues. The V end was cut by 2 bases, the J end by 2 bases, with 5 bases between. Germline CDR1 SSHAT, CDR2 FNYEAQ (reference sequence).